What follows are 12 T cell receptor beta chains derived from one specimen sequenced in a study of shared clonotypes between healthy human individuals. This table comes from immunoSEQ multiplex PCR, and its TCRdb copy is limited to in-frame clones, with some not included. Altogether about 490,000 clones are present, 60% to 85% being singletons, with the ten largest covering about an eighth. The sample comprised PBMCs. These receptor sequences come from a middle-aged woman in good health. Some clones in this sample may be carry-over from other donors' samples.

The rearrangement links TRBV28 to TRBJ2-7, with D possibly matching TRBD1 (5 bases). Trimming shortened V by 5 bases and J by 1 base, and 12 bases separated the two germline ends. This CDR3 contains 14 residues. Per germline, CDR1 MDHEN and CDR2 SYDVKM. CDR3 sequence: CASSVPGLSYEQYF. In nucleotides, the CDR3 is TGTGCCAGCAGTGTCCCAGGGTTGTCCTACGAGCAGTACTTC.

The genes are TRBV27 and TRBJ2-1; 13 bases fit TRBD2. Trimming removed 7 bases from V and 9 bases from J; junction bases left unmatched: 9. CDR1 is MNHEY, CDR2 SMNVEV, per germline (reference sequence). CDR3 length: 15 residues. DNA of the CDR3: TGTGCCAGCAACTTCGGGACTAGCGGGAAGGGTGAGCAGTTCTTC. As protein: CASNFGTSGKGEQFF.

The genes are TRBV25-1 and TRBJ2-5; 7 nucleotides align to TRBD2. CDR3 length equals 13 residues. Germline CDR1 reads MGHDK; CDR2 reads SYGVNS. V dropped 8 bases and J dropped 4; count of bases not matched to a gene: 7. CDR3 in DNA: TGTGCCAGCTCATCAGCGGGACTAGAGACCCAGTACTTC. This gives the protein CASSSAGLETQYF. Looking up the rest from reference TRBV25-1 and TRBJ2-5 gives the full variable domain: EADIYQTPRYLVIGTGKKITLECSQTMGHDKMYWYQQDPGMELHLIHYSYGVNSTEKGDLSSESTVSRIRTEHFPLTLESARPSHTSQYLCASSSAGLETQYFGPGTRLLVL.

The chain carries TRBV28 and TRBJ1-4; D gene ambiguous. Between the trimmed V and J ends, which lost 5 bases and 5 bases, there was a span of 6 bases. CDR1 is MDHEN, CDR2 SYDVKM, per germline. The CDR3 has 12 amino acids. The DNA of the CDR3 is TGTGCCAGCAGTACGATAAATGAAAAACTGTTTTTT. Protein product: CASSTINEKLFF.

The chain carries TRBV27 and TRBJ2-5; 12 bases are a match to TRBD2. Germline V gene data show CDR1 as MNHEY and CDR2 as SMNVEV (reference sequence). Germline trimming cut 6 bases from V and 5 bases from J; bases unmatched to any gene: 4. The CDR3 runs to 14 residues. The CDR3 region has the DNA TGTGCCAGCAGGTGGACTAGCGGGACGGAGACCCAGTACTTC. Residues: CASRWTSGTETQYF.

This clone was seen a handful of times. The CDR3 reads CASSQTWRSEQYF. The CDR3 DNA is TGTGCCAGCAGCCAAACCTGGCGGAGCGAGCAGTACTTC. The chain is built from TRBV7-9 and TRBJ2-7; D remains unclear. The CDR3 runs to 13 residues. V dropped 5 bases and J dropped 6 bases, with 14 bases sitting between them. Germline assignment: CDR1 SEHNR and CDR2 FQNEAQ (reference sequence). Looking up the rest from reference TRBV7-9 and TRBJ2-7 gives the full variable domain: DTGVSQNPRHKITKRGQNVTFRCDPISEHNRLYWYRQTLGQGPEFLTYFQNEAQLEKSRLLSDRFSAERPKGSFSTLEIQRTEQGDSAMYLCASSQTWRSEQYFGPGTRLTVT.

V usage is TRBV28 and J usage is TRBJ1-1; no firm D call. This CDR3 contains 12 residues. The V gene's germline CDR1 is MDHEN and CDR2 SYDVKM. Trimming removed 8 bases at V and 4 bases at J, with 11 bases between. CDR3 sequence: CASHRRPTEAFF. The CDR3 DNA sequence: TGTGCCAGCCATAGGCGGCCCACTGAAGCTTTCTTT. Using reference TRBV28 and TRBJ1-1 for the parts outside the CDR3, the full variable domain is DVKVTQSSRYLVKRTGEKVFLECVQDMDHENMFWYRQDPGLGLRLIYFSYDVKMKEKGDIPEGYSVSREKKERFSLILESASTNQTSMYLCASHRRPTEAFFGQGTRLTVV.

J is TRBJ2-1 and V is TRBV7-3; TRBD2 matches at 9 bases. This CDR3 has 16 amino acids. CDR1 and CDR2 (germline): SGHTA, FQGTGA. V trimming: 1 base; J trimming: 0 bases; junction bases outside the gene matches: 1. CDR3 region: CASSLISGSSYNEQFF. The CDR3 DNA follows: TGTGCCAGCAGCTTAATTAGCGGGAGCTCCTACAATGAGCAGTTCTTC.

Concerning this clone itself: A far larger clone lies a single base away; this is likely a read error. The sample holds other DNA sequences that translate to the same CDR3. The rearrangement uses TRBV9 and TRBJ2-7, with 7 bases identical to TRBD2. Germline CDR1 SGDLS, CDR2 YYNGEE. The length of the CDR3 is 14 residues. CDR3 DNA sequence: TGTGCCAGTAGCGTCGGAGCGGGGACCTACGAGCAGTACTTC. Translation gives CASSVGAGTYEQYF.

The J gene is TRBJ1-4, the V gene TRBV2, with D hard to call. Germline CDR1 is SNHLY and CDR2 is FYNNEI. This CDR3 region has 11 residues. V was trimmed by 3 bases and J by 8 bases, leaving 4 bases between them. For the CDR3, the DNA is TGTGCCAGCAGTGATCAGGAAAAACTGTTTTTT. The encoded protein is CASSDQEKLFF.

As regards this clone: The same CDR3 also results from other DNA sequences found in this sample. The chain recombines TRBV18 with TRBJ1-1; D remains ambiguous. There are 13 residues in the CDR3. Per the germline V gene, CDR1 is KGHSH and CDR2 is LQKENI. The V end lost 3 bases, the J end lost 0 bases, and 5 bases lay between the germline ends. CDR3 residues: CASSPPVNTEAFF. The DNA for the CDR3 is TGTGCCAGCTCACCCCCGGTGAACACTGAAGCTTTCTTT.

As to this clone: The same CDR3 can be traced to other DNA sequences in this sample. CDR3 in amino acids: CASSLLAGQETQYF. The CDR3 nucleotides are TGTGCCAGCAGTTTACTAGCGGGACAAGAGACCCAGTACTTC. This chain uses TRBV28 with TRBJ2-5; 9 bases are a match to TRBD2. CDR1 is MDHEN and CDR2 is SYDVKM in the germline V gene. With V trimmed by 2 bases and J by 2 bases, 0 bases remained unmatched. This CDR3 has 14 residues.